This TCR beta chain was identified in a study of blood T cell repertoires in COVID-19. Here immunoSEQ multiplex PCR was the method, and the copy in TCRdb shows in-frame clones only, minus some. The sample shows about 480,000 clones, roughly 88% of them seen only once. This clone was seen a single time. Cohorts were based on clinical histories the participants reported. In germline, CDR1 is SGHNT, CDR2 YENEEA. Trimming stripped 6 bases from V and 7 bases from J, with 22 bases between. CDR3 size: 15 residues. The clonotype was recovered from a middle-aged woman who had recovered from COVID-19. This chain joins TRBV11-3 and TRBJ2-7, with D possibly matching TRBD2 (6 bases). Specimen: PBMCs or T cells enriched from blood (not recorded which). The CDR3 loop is CASRYSRDSHYEQYF. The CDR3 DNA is TGTGCCAGCAGATATAGCCGGGACTCCCACTATGAGCAGTACTTC.